The T cell receptor beta chain described here comes from a study of T cell changes during pregnancy in multiple sclerosis. CDR1 is SEHNR, CDR2 FQNEAQ, per germline (reference sequence). V lost 1 base and J lost 2; bases outside the gene matches: 3. The CDR3 length is 16 residues. Method: immunoSEQ multiplex PCR; TCRdb's copy keeps in-frame clones and lacks some. The repertoire includes 40,000 to 45,000 clones, approximately 89% of them detected once, and 0.95% to 1.5% sits in the top ten. The sequences come from CD4+ T cells from peripheral blood mononuclear cells, collected in the first trimester of pregnancy. The receptor was isolated from a female donor with multiple sclerosis, enrolled in a pregnancy study. The chain couples TRBV7-9 to TRBJ2-3; TRBD2 aligns across 10 bases. The CDR3, as DNA: TGTGCCAGCAGCTTAGAACTAGCGGGACCCACAGATACGCAGTATTTT. It yields the protein CASSLELAGPTDTQYF.